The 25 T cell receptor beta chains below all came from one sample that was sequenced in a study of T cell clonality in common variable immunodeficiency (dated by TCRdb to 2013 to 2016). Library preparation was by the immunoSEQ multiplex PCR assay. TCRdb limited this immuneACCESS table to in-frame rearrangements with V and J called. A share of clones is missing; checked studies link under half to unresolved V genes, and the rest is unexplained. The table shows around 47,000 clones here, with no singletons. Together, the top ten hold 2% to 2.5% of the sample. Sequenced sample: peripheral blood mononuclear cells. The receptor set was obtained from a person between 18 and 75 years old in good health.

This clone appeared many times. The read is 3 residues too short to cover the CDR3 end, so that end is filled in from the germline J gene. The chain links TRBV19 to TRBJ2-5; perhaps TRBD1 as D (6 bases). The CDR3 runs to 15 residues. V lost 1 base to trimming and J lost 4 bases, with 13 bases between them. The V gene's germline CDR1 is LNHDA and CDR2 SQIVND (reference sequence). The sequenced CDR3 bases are TGTGCCAGTAGTATAGGCCGTGGGACATCAGAGACC. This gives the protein CASSIGRGTSET. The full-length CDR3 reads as CASSIGRGTSETQYF.

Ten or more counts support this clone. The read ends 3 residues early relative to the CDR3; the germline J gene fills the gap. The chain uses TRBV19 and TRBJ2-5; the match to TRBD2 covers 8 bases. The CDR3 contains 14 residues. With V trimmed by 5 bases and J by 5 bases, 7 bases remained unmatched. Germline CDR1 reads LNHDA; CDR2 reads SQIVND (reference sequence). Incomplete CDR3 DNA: TGTGCCAGTAGTTTCGGGGGGGCCGGGGAGACC. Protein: CASSFGGAGET. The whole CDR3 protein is CASSFGGAGETQYF.

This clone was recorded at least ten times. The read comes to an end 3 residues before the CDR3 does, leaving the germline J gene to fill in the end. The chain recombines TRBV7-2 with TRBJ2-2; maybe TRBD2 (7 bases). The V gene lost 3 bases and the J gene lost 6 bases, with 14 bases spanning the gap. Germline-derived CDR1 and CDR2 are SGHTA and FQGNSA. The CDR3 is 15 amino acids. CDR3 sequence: CASSLNWGGPGELFF. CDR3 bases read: TGTGCCAGCAGCTTGAATTGGGGGGGGCCCGGGGAG.

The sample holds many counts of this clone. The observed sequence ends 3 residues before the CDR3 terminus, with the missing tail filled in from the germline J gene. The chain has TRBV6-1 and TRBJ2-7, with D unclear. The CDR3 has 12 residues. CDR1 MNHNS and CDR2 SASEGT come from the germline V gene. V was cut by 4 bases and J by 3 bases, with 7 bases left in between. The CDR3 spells CASSAQIYEQYF. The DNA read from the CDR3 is TGTGCCAGCAGTGCGCAGATCTACGAG.

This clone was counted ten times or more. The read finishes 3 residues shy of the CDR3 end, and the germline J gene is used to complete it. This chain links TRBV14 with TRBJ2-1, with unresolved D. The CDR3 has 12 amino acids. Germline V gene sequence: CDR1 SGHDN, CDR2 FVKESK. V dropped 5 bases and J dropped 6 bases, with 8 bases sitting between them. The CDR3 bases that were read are TGTGCCAGCAGCTCTCAGCGCAATGAG. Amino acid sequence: CASSSQRNE. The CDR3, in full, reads CASSSQRNEQFF.

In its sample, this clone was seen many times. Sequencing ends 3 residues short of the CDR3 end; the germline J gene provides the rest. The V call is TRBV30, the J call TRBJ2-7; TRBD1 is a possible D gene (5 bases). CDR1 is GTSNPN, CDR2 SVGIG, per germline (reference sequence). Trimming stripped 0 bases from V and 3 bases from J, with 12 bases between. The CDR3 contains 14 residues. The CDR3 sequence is CAWSVLGRDYEQYF. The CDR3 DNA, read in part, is TGTGCCTGGAGTGTATTGGGCAGGGACTACGAG. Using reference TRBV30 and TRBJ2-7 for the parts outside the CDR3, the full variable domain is SQTIHQWPATLVQPVGSPLSLECTVEGTSNPNLYWYRQAAGRGLQLLFYSVGIGQISSEVPQNLSASRPQDRQFILSSKKLLLSDSGFYLCAWSVLGRDYEQYFGPGTRLTVT.

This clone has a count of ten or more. CDR3 sequence: CASSETGTGKETQYF. The covered CDR3 bases are TGTGCCAGCAGTGAAACCGGGACAGGGAAGGAGACC. This chain connects TRBV6-1 to TRBJ2-5; the match to TRBD1 covers 9 bases. The read falls 3 residues short of the CDR3 end, and the missing part is taken from the germline J gene. The CDR3 has 15 amino acids. V trimming: 2 bases; J trimming: 5 bases; junction bases outside the gene matches: 6. The germline gives CDR1 MNHNS, CDR2 SASEGT.

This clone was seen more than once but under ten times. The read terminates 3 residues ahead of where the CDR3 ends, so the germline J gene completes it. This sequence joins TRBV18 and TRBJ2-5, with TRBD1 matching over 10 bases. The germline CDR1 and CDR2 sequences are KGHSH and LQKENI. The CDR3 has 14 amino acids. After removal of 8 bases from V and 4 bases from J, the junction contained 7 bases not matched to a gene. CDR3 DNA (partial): TGTGCCAGCGGACCACGGACAGGGGGAGAGACC. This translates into CASGPRTGGET. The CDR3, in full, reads CASGPRTGGETQYF.

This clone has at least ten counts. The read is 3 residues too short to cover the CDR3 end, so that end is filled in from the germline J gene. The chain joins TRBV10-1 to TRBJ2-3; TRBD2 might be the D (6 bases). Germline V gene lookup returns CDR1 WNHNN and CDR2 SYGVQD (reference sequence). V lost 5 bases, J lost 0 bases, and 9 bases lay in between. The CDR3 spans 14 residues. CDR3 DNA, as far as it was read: TGCGCCAGCAGTTTAGGGACTAGCACAGATACG. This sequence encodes CASSLGTSTDT. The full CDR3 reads CASSLGTSTDTQYF.

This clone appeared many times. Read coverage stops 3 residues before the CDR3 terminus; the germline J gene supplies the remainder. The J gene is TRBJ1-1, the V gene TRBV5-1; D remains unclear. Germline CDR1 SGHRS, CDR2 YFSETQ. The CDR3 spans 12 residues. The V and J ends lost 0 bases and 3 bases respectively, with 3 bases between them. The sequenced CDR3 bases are TGCGCCAGCAGCTTGGGGCACACTGAA. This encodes CASSLGHTE. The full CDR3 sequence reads CASSLGHTEAFF. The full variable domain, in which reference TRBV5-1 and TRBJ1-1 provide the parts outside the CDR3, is KAGVTQTPRYLIKTRGQQVTLSCSPISGHRSVSWYQQTPGQGLQFLFEYFSETQRNKGNFPGRFSGRQFSNSRSEMNVSTLELGDSALYLCASSLGHTEAFFGQGTRLTVV.

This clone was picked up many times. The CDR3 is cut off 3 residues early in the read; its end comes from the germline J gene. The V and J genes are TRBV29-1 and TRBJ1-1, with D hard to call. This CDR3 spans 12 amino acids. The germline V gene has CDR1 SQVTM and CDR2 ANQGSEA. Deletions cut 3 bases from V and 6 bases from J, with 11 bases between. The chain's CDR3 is CSVERGTAEAFF. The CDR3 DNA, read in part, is TGCAGCGTTGAGCGGGGAACGGCTGAA.

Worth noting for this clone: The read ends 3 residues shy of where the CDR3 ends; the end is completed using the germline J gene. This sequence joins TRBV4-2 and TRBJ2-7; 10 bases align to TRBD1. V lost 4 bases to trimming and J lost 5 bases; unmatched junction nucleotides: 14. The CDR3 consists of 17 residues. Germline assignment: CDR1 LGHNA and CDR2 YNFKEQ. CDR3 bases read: TGTGCCAGCAGCCCTTTTTCCGGGACAGGGGCTGGGAACGAG. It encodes CASSPFSGTGAGNE. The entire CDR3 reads CASSPFSGTGAGNEQYF.

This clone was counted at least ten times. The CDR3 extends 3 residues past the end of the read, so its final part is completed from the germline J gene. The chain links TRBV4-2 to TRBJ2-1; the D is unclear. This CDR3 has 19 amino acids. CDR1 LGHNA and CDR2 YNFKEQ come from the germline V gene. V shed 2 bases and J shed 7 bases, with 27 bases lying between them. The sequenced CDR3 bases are TGTGCCAGCAGCCAATCAACTTCCCCTCGAGACTTCTCTTCAAATGAG. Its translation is CASSQSTSPRDFSSNE. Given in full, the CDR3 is CASSQSTSPRDFSSNEQFF.

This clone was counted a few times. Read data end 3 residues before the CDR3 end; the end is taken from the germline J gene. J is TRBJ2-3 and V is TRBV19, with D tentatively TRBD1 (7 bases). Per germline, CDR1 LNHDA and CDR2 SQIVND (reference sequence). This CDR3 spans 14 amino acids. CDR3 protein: CASSDQGGNQPQYF. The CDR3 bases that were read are TGTGCCAGTAGTGACCAGGGGGGCAATCAGCCG.

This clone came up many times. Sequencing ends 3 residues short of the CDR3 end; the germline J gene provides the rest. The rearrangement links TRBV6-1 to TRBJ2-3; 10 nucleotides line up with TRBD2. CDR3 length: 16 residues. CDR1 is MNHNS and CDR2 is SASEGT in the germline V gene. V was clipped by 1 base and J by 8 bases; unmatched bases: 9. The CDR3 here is CASSEVIAGGGGTQYF. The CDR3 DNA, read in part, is TGTGCCAGCAGTGAAGTAATAGCGGGAGGCGGGGGTACG.

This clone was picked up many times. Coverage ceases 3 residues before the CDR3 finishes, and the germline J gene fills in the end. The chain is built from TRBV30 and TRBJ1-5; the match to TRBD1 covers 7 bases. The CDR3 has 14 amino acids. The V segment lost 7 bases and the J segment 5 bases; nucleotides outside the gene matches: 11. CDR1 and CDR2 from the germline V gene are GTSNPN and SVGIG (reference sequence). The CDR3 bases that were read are TGTGCCTTCCAGACAGGGTCTGAAGATCAGCCC. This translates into CAFQTGSEDQP. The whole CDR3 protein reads CAFQTGSEDQPQHF.

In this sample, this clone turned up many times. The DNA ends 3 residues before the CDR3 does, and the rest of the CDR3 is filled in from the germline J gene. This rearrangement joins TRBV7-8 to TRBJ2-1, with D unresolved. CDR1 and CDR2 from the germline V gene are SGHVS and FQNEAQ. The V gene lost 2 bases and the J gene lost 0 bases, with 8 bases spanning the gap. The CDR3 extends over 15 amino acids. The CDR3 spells CASSLRQSSYNEQFF. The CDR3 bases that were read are TGTGCCAGCAGCTTAAGACAAAGCTCCTACAATGAG.

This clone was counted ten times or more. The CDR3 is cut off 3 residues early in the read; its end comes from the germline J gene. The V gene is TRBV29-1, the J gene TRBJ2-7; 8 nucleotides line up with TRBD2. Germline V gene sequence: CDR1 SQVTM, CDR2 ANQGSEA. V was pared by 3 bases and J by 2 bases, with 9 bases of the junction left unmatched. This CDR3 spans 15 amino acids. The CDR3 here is CSVEFRGRSAYEQYF. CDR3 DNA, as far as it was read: TGCAGCGTTGAGTTTCGCGGGAGGTCCGCCTACGAG.

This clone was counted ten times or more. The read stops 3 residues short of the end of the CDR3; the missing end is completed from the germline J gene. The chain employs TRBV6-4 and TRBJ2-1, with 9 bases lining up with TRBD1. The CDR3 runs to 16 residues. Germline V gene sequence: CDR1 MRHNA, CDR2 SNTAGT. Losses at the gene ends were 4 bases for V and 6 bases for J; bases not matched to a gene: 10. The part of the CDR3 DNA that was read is TGTGCCAGCAGTGGGTACCCGGGACAGGGTGCCAATGAG. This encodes CASSGYPGQGANE. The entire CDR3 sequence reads CASSGYPGQGANEQFF.

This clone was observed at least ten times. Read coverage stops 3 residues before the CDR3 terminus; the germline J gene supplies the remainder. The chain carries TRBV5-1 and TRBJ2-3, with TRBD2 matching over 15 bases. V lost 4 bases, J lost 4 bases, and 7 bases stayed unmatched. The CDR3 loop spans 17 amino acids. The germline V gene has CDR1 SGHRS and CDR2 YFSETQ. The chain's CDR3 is CASSLPGLAGGSDTQYF. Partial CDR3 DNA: TGCGCCAGCAGCCTCCCAGGACTAGCGGGAGGGTCAGATACG.

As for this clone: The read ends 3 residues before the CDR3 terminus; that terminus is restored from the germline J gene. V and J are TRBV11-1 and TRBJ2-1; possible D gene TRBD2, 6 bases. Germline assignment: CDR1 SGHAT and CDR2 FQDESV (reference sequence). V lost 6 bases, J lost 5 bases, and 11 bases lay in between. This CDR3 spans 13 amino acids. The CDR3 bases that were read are TGTGCCAGCAGTCATAGCGGAAACAATGAG. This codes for CASSHSGNNE. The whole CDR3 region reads CASSHSGNNEQFF.

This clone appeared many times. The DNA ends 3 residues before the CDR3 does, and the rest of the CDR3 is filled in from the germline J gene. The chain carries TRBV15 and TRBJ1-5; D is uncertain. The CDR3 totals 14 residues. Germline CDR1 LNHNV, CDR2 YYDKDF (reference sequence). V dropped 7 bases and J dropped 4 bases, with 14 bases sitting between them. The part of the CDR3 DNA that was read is TGTGCCACCACAACCGGGTCCAATAATCAGCCC. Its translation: CATTTGSNNQP. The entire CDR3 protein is CATTTGSNNQPQHF.

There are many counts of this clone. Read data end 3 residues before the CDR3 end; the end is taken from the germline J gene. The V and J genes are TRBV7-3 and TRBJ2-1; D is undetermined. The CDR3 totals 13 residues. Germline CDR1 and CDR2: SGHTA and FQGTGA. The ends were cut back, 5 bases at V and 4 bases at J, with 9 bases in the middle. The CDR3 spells CASSLDMYNEQFF. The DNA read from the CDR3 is TGTGCCAGCAGCCTCGACATGTACAATGAG. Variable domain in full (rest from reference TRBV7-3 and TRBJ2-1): GAGVSQTPSNKVTEKGKYVELRCDPISGHTALYWYRQSLGQGPEFLIYFQGTGAADDSGLPNDRFFAVRPEGSVSTLKIQRTERGDSAVYLCASSLDMYNEQFFGPGTRLTVL.

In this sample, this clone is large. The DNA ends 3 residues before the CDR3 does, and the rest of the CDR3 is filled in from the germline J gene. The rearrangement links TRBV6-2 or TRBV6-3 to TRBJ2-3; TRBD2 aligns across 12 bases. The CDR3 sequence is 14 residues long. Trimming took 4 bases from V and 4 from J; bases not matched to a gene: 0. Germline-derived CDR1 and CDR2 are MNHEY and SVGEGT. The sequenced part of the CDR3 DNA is TGTGCCAGCAGTTCTAGCGGGGGGGCAGATACG. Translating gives CASSSSGGADT. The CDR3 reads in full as CASSSSGGADTQYF.

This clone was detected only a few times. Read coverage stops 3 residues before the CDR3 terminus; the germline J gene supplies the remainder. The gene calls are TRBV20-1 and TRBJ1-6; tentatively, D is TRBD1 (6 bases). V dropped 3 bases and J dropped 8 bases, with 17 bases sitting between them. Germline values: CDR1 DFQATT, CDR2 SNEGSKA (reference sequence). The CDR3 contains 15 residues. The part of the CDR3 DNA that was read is TGCAGTGCTAGCTCACAACAGGGCGGGCATTCACCC. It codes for CSASSQQGGHSP. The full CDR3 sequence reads CSASSQQGGHSPLHF.